In its sample, the clone carrying this T cell receptor beta chain was seen a few times. This entry is derived from a study of T cells in Graves' hyperthyroidism and ophthalmopathy. V was cut by 3 bases and J by 6 bases, with 18 bases left in between. Germline CDR1 is SGHNT and CDR2 is YENEEA. CDR3 length equals 15 residues. There were TCR beta CDR3 regions amplified from RNA transcripts. Using the HTBI primer set, a first-round RT-PCR was run on the TCR CDR3. TCRdb called the multiplex PCR reads again in MiXCR, with one record for every CDR3 protein. Of about 260,000 distinct CDR3 sequences listed, roughly 22% are singletons.

The rearrangement uses TRBV11-3 and TRBJ2-7, with D uncertain. Source material: blood. The clonotype was recovered from a man in his thirties or forties with Graves' ophthalmopathy. DNA of the CDR3: TGTGCCAGCAGCTTCGGTGGAGATTATGGTGGCGAGCAGTACTTC. As protein: CASSFGGDYGGEQYF.